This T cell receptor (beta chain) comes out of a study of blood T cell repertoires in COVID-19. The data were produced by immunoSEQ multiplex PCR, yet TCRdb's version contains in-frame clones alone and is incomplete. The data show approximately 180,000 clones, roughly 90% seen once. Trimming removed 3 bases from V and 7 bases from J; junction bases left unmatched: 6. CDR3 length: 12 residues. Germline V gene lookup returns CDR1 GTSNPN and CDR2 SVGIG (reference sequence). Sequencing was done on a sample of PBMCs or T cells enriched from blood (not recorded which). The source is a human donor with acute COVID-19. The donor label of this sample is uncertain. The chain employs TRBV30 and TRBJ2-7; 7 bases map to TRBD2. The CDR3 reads CAWRVGGNEQYF. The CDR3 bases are TGTGCCTGGAGGGTCGGGGGGAATGAGCAGTACTTC. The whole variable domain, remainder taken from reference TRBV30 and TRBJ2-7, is SQTIHQWPATLVQPVGSPLSLECTVEGTSNPNLYWYRQAAGRGLQLLFYSVGIGQISSEVPQNLSASRPQDRQFILSSKKLLLSDSGFYLCAWRVGGNEQYFGPGTRLTVT.